This T cell receptor (beta chain) appears in the sequencing data of a study of early T cells in non-severe SARS-CoV-2 infection. Study in general: Sequencing used unsorted whole-blood bulk RNA, so chains lack pairing.

A remark on this clonotype: Its antigen is unknown.

TCRdb redid the calling of the 5' RACE reads with MiXCR, one entry per CDR3 protein. The sample consists of some 64,000 distinct CDR3 sequences, around 20% of them appearing once. Study conclusions and caveats: Matches to VDJdb favored anti-spike CD8 responses and missed private and CD4 specificities.

J lost 4 bases, V lost 4 bases, and 3 bases had no gene match. The CDR3 is 14 residues long. Germline V gene data show CDR1 as SGHRS and CDR2 as YFSETQ. This receptor was obtained from an adult who was a healthcare worker with PCR-confirmed SARS-CoV-2 infection or an uninfected control (not recorded which). The sequences come from whole blood, collected at baseline. The V call is TRBV5-1, the J call TRBJ1-1; 11 positions match TRBD1. This CDR3 reads CASSLGTGGTEAFF. In DNA, the CDR3 is TGCGCCAGCAGCCTCGGGACAGGGGGCACTGAAGCTTTCTTT. The variable domain in full, with the rest retrieved from reference TRBV5-1 and TRBJ1-1, is KAGVTQTPRYLIKTRGQQVTLSCSPISGHRSVSWYQQTPGQGLQFLFEYFSETQRNKGNFPGRFSGRQFSNSRSEMNVSTLELGDSALYLCASSLGTGGTEAFFGQGTRLTVV.